This T cell receptor (beta chain) was captured by sequencing in a study of neurological immune-mediated disorders. The unsorted libraries originated from 2 million PBMCs that had been stored at -80 C. By sample share, this clonotype is medium-sized (0.01 to 0.1%). TCRdb used MiXCR to reprocess the 5' RACE reads, holding one entry per CDR3 protein. In the table there are roughly 56,000 distinct CDR3 sequences, approximately 10% of which are singletons. The material sequenced was PBMCs. The TCR originated in a man in his 60s in good health.

The CDR3 DNA reads TGCGCCAGCAGCCCCTCGGCAGGGATGAACACTGAAGCTTTCTTT. As protein: CASSPSAGMNTEAFF. The V gene is TRBV5-1, the J gene TRBJ1-1, with a tentative D call TRBD1 (5 bases). The V gene's germline CDR1 is SGHRS and CDR2 YFSETQ. The V and J ends lost 4 bases and 0 bases respectively, with 13 bases between them. The CDR3 spans 15 residues.